This TCR beta chain originates from a study of cytomegalovirus exposure and HLA in healthy donors. As for the study in general: The 120 validation repertoires, a later analysis reported, used the same platform as the roughly 730 repertoires from the first cohort. The study's findings and limits: The study designated some 180 TCR beta chains cytomegalovirus-associated. The study found most TCR sequences rare, yet found some public TCRs in many donors.

The CDR3 runs 13 residues. The germline V gene has CDR1 SQVTM and CDR2 ANQGSEA. The ends were cut back, 4 bases at V and 4 bases at J, with 13 bases in the middle. The protocol was immunoSEQ multiplex PCR, while the TCRdb copy is restricted to in-frame clones and leaves out a portion. The sample has 150,000 to 170,000 clones; about 86% are singletons. As to this clone: Antigen: not known.

The source of this sequence is a human donor in good health. The chain uses TRBV29-1 and TRBJ1-2; a possible D gene is TRBD1 (5 bases). Sequenced sample: PBMCs. CDR3 sequence (DNA): TGCAGCGTTGGTGAAGGGACTGGCTATGGCTACACCTTC. Translation: CSVGEGTGYGYTF.